This T cell receptor beta chain appears in the sequencing data of a study of neurological immune-mediated disorders. Time point described: longitudinal time-point 2. Overall study findings and caveats: In HTLV-1-associated myelopathy, TCR clonal expansion was greatest, and in multiple sclerosis it was least, below healthy controls. CDR3 amino acid sequences of expanded clones were not shared across subjects, a result suggesting private repertoires in all groups.

This clonotype came up many times. Its antigen is unknown. TCRdb re-called the 5' RACE reads with MiXCR, one entry per CDR3 protein. Here the sample spans 55,000 to 65,000 distinct CDR3 sequences, roughly 10% being singletons. CDR1 is KGHSH, CDR2 LQKENI, per germline. V was pared by 3 bases and J by 4 bases, with 3 bases of the junction left unmatched. The CDR3 is 14 residues long. The source material was PBMCs. V gene TRBV18 combines with J gene TRBJ2-5; 9 bases are a match to TRBD1. The TCR sequence derives from a young man in good health. CDR3 amino acids: CASSPGTGPETQYF. CDR3 bases: TGTGCCAGCTCACCTGGGACAGGGCCAGAGACCCAGTACTTC. The full variable domain, rest sourced from reference TRBV18 and TRBJ2-5, is NAGVMQNPRHLVRRRGQEARLRCSPMKGHSHVYWYRQLPEEGLKFMVYLQKENIIDESGMPKERFSAEFPKEGPSILRIQQVVRGDSAAYFCASSPGTGPETQYFGPGTRLLVL.